These 8 T cell receptor beta chains came from one sample sequenced in a study of blood T cell repertoires in COVID-19. The assay was immunoSEQ multiplex PCR, and TCRdb's table has in-frame clones only and misses some. The profile shows some 76,000 clones, roughly nine tenths of them singletons. Sequencing input: peripheral blood. The receptors stem from a man at least 80 years old in a cohort sampled during active COVID-19.

This clone came up a few times. CDR3 amino acids: CASSQDFTDTQYF. CDR3 sequence (DNA): TGTGCCAGCTCGCAGGATTTCACAGATACGCAGTATTTT. The V call is TRBV10-3, the J call TRBJ2-3; D gene ambiguous. The germline V gene has CDR1 ENHRY and CDR2 SYGVKD. V lost 10 bases and J lost 2, with 13 bases in between. This CDR3 comprises 13 residues.

The rearrangement links TRBV7-8 to TRBJ1-4; 10 bases agree with TRBD1. With 5 bases clipped from V and 3 bases from J, the junction kept 9 bases outside the gene matches. Germline V gives CDR1 SGHVS, CDR2 FQNEAQ. This CDR3 contains 17 residues. In DNA, the CDR3 is TGTGCCAGCAGCCTGACAGGGGGCGTACGGGCTAATGAAAAACTGTTTTTT. It codes for CASSLTGGVRANEKLFF.

The V and J genes are TRBV7-2 and TRBJ2-7, with a possible D match to TRBD1 (6 bases). Trimming stripped 1 base from V and 5 bases from J, with 15 bases between. The CDR3 covers 15 residues. Looked up from germline, CDR1 is SGHTA and CDR2 is FQGNSA. The CDR3 region has the DNA TGTGCCAGCAGCTTAGATGGGGGCAGGGCAGACGAGCAGTACGTC. This sequence encodes CASSLDGGRADEQYV.

This chain uses TRBV7-9 with TRBJ1-2, with TRBD1 matching 10 bases. The V gene's germline CDR1 is SEHNR and CDR2 FQNEAQ (reference sequence). The CDR3 extends over 13 amino acids. V dropped 1 base and J dropped 7; count of bases not matched to a gene: 0. The CDR3 region is CASSLGDRGGYTF. The CDR3 DNA sequence: TGTGCCAGCAGCTTAGGGGACAGGGGTGGCTACACCTTC. The variable domain in full, with the rest retrieved from reference TRBV7-9 and TRBJ1-2, is DTGVSQNPRHKITKRGQNVTFRCDPISEHNRLYWYRQTLGQGPEFLTYFQNEAQLEKSRLLSDRFSAERPKGSFSTLEIQRTEQGDSAMYLCASSLGDRGGYTFGSGTRLTVV.

This rearrangement joins TRBV5-4 to TRBJ2-5, with 7 bases that match TRBD2. With 2 bases clipped from V and 4 bases from J, the junction kept 5 bases outside the gene matches. This CDR3 region has 14 residues. The V gene's germline CDR1 is SGHNT and CDR2 YYREEE (reference sequence). The CDR3 sequence: CASSFLGGGETQYF. The CDR3 bases are TGTGCCAGCAGCTTTTTGGGCGGGGGAGAGACCCAGTACTTC.

J is TRBJ1-2 and V is TRBV7-2, with 7 nucleotides matching TRBD1. Looked up from germline, CDR1 is SGHTA and CDR2 is FQGNSA. The CDR3 runs 14 residues. V lost 6 bases and J lost 3; bases outside the gene matches: 7. The CDR3 protein is CASSRTGPDYGYTF. The CDR3 DNA sequence: TGTGCCAGCAGTAGGACAGGTCCTGACTATGGCTACACCTTC.

The chain uses TRBV10-3 and TRBJ2-1; TRBD1 is a possible D gene (6 bases). Per germline, CDR1 ENHRY and CDR2 SYGVKD. The CDR3 consists of 15 residues. V dropped 5 bases and J dropped 3 bases, with 14 bases sitting between them. The CDR3 loop reads CAISSGTTLYNEQFF. In DNA, the CDR3 is TGTGCCATCAGTTCCGGGACAACCCTCTACAATGAGCAGTTCTTC.

This chain's CDR3 is CASSTRQGDEQYF. The CDR3 region has the DNA TGTGCCAGCTCAACCCGACAGGGCGACGAGCAGTACTTC. The J gene is TRBJ2-7, the V gene TRBV18; TRBD1 matches at 7 bases. The trim removed 5 bases at V and 5 bases at J, leaving 6 bases unmatched. Germline CDR1 is KGHSH and CDR2 is LQKENI. The CDR3 is 13 amino acids.